These 5 T cell receptor beta chains share one sample of origin, sequenced in a study of shared clonotypes between healthy human individuals. Method: immunoSEQ multiplex PCR; TCRdb's copy keeps in-frame clones and lacks some. The table has about 770,000 clones, over 55% seen once. The sample consisted of memory CD4+ T cells sorted from blood. Subset of the sample: CD45RA-negative fraction. These receptors were obtained from a woman younger than 45 in good health.

The CDR3 here is CAWSVVEHYGYTF. The CDR3 DNA sequence: TGTGCCTGGAGTGTCGTGGAACACTATGGCTACACCTTC. The chain links TRBV30 to TRBJ1-2; D is uncertain. CDR1 is GTSNPN, CDR2 SVGIG, per germline (reference sequence). V was shortened by 0 bases and J by 3 bases, with 8 bases between the two germline ends. The CDR3 is 13 residues long.

The chain combines TRBV27 with TRBJ2-7, with 7 bases lining up with TRBD1. In germline, CDR1 is MNHEY, CDR2 SMNVEV (reference sequence). The CDR3 contains 13 residues. V shed 8 bases and J 4 bases; nucleotides not matched to a gene: 8. The CDR3, as DNA: TGTGCCAGCGGAAGGACAGGTCGGTACGAGCAGTACTTC. Protein: CASGRTGRYEQYF.

This clone has just one count. This chain uses TRBV30 with TRBJ1-1; perhaps TRBD1 as D (5 bases). Germline values: CDR1 GTSNPN, CDR2 SVGIG (reference sequence). Deletions cut 5 bases from V and 8 bases from J, with 15 bases between. The CDR3 consists of 12 residues. In DNA form, the CDR3 reads TGTGCCTGGTCCCCCTGGGGGGTCGAAGCTTTCTTT. Encoded protein: CAWSPWGVEAFF.

This chain connects TRBV7-2 to TRBJ2-1; D is unresolved. The CDR3 has 13 amino acids. The ends were cut back, 2 bases at V and 8 bases at J, with 10 bases in the middle. CDR1 is SGHTA, CDR2 FQGNSA, per germline. CDR3 sequence reads: CASSLKVLDEQFF. The CDR3 DNA reads as TGTGCCAGCAGCTTAAAGGTTTTAGATGAGCAGTTCTTC.

This clone was seen a few times. The sample contains more than one DNA sequence encoding this CDR3. This chain joins TRBV5-1 and TRBJ2-5; no firm D call. The CDR3 is made up of 12 amino acids. V shed 0 bases and J shed 4 bases, with 4 bases lying between them. The V gene's germline CDR1 is SGHRS and CDR2 YFSETQ. As DNA, the CDR3 is TGCGCCAGCAGCTTGGCGGGAGAGACCCAGTACTTC. Encoded protein: CASSLAGETQYF.